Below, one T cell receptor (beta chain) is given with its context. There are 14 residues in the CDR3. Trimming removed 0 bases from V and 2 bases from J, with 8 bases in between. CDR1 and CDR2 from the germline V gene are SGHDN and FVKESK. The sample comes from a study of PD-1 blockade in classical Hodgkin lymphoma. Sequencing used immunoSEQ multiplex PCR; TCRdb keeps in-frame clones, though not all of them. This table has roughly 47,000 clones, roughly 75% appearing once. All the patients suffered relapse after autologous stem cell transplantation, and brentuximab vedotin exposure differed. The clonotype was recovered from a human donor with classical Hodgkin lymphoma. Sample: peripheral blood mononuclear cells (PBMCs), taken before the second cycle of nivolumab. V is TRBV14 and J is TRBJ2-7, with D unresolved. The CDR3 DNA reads TGTGCCAGCAGCCAAGATTTTCAGCCCTACGAGCAGTACTTC. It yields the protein CASSQDFQPYEQYF. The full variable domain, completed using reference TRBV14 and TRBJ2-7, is EAGVTQFPSHSVIEKGQTVTLRCDPISGHDNLYWYRRVMGKEIKFLLHFVKESKQDESGMPNNRFLAERTGGTYSTLKVQPAELEDSGVYFCASSQDFQPYEQYFGPGTRLTVT.